These 5 T cell receptor beta chains came from one sample sequenced in a study of T cells in women clearing cervical HPV infection. Generated by immunoSEQ multiplex PCR, the TCRdb table keeps only in-frame clones and is missing some. The sample has more than 15,000 clones. The sample taken for sequencing was blood buffy coat. These receptors were collected from a woman between 18 and 70 years old with a cervical HPV16 infection that either progressed to CIN3+ or cleared (not recorded which).

As for this clone: The CDR3 goes on 3 residues after the read ends, and that part is filled in from the germline J gene. The gene calls are TRBV2 and TRBJ2-5; D gene unclear. Per the germline V gene, CDR1 is SNHLY and CDR2 is FYNNEI. The CDR3 consists of 15 residues. V was pared by 5 bases and J by 5 bases, with 18 bases between. CDR3 bases read: TGTGCCAGCAGTAAACTAACTGTGGGTCGGGAGACC. As protein: CASSKLTVGRET. The whole CDR3 protein is CASSKLTVGRETQYF.

As concerns this clone: The read terminates 3 residues before the CDR3 end, so the remaining end is supplied by the germline J gene. The chain combines TRBV18 with TRBJ1-3; D is ambiguous. This CDR3 region has 14 residues. Germline loops: CDR1 KGHSH, CDR2 LQKENI. CDR3 sequence reads: CASSPPTRGTSIYF. CDR3 DNA (partial): TGTGCCAGCTCACCACCGACCCGTGGTACTAGT. Full variable domain (remainder filled in from reference TRBV18 and TRBJ1-3): NAGVMQNPRHLVRRRGQEARLRCSPMKGHSHVYWYRQLPEEGLKFMVYLQKENIIDESGMPKERFSAEFPKEGPSILRIQQVVRGDSAAYFCASSPPTRGTSIYFGEGSWLTVV.

Concerning this clone: The junction and the germline gene differ at one end; a read error may be behind it. The read finishes 3 residues shy of the CDR3 end, and the germline J gene is used to complete it. This chain connects TRBV27 to TRBJ2-7, with a weak D call TRBD1 (6 bases). CDR3 size: 14 residues. Germline loops: CDR1 MNHEY, CDR2 SMNVEV (reference sequence). The DNA read from the CDR3 is TGTGCCAGCGGTTTGACAGGAGATACCTACGAG. Its translation is CASGLTGDTYE. The full CDR3 protein reads CASGLTGDTYEQYF.

The CDR3 loop is CASSSASDSNQPQHF. The sequenced part of the CDR3 DNA is TGTGCCAGCAGCTCCGCCTCAGATAGCAATCAGCCC. This chain links TRBV7-6 with TRBJ1-5, with D unclear. The read ends 3 residues before the CDR3 terminus; that terminus is restored from the germline J gene. V lost 4 bases and J 0 bases, leaving 10 bases between the germline ends. Germline loops: CDR1 SGHVS, CDR2 FNYEAQ. The CDR3 consists of 15 residues.

Comment on this clone: Sequencing ends 3 residues short of the CDR3 end; the germline J gene provides the rest. This chain links TRBV7-6 with TRBJ2-1; 8 nucleotides match TRBD1. V lost 0 bases to trimming and J lost 4 bases; unmatched junction nucleotides: 2. The germline V gene has CDR1 SGHVS and CDR2 FNYEAQ. CDR3 length: 15 residues. CDR3 amino acids: CASSLARDRYNEQFF. Incomplete CDR3 DNA: TGTGCCAGCAGCTTAGCCCGGGACAGGTACAATGAG.